This T cell receptor (beta chain) was documented in a study of cytomegalovirus exposure and HLA in healthy donors (dated by TCRdb to about 2017). For the study in its entirety: According to an earlier analysis of around 600 of the donors, about 179 million T cells yielded 117 million unique TCR beta sequences and 250 to 350 Gb of sequence data. The study was designed to test whether signatures of past pathogen exposure could be identified by cataloging public T cell receptors. Across 398 genotyped donors of the cohort, an average of about 240,000 unique TCR beta nucleotide sequences per donor were sequenced, and roughly 18% of those sequences were non-productive. HLA typing included class I and class II loci at four-digit resolution. A later analysis re-examined previously published TCR beta repertoires from 500 to 700 donors and added high-resolution HLA genotyping to investigate patterns of TCR occurrence. To predict cytomegalovirus infection status, the study combined high-throughput TCR immunosequencing, statistical association of individual TCRs with disease status, and machine learning. An early release that covered approximately 600 HLA-typed donors contained approximately 300 gigabases of sequencing data and 65 million to 100 million unique TCR sequences. Every repertoire in the discovery cohort had been generated on one and the same sequencing platform. In a later genetic analysis, genome-wide SNP genotypes for about three fifths of the roughly 670 donors were used, and that subset was treated as a discovery cohort. In an earlier analysis of a few hundred of the donors, high-throughput TCR beta sequencing was used to judge whether each TCR beta V gene segment behaved as functional or pseudogenic. Donor age, sex, ethnicity and CMV serostatus were collected together with the repertoire data. A separate validation cohort of roughly 130 different subjects was used in addition to the 666-subject first cohort. The later analysis used no new phenotypic data to find candidate immune exposures, relying instead on TCR beta sequences and their occurrence across donors. Several DR-DQ haplotypes were handled as single units for association and clustering because linkage in the cohort was strong. The genetic ancestry cluster associated with self-reported Caucasian donors included about 81% of the 398 genotyped donors. The study used immunosequencing to profile the T cell repertoires of 666 subjects and linked those repertoires to cytomegalovirus serostatus. Typing coverage differed by locus: A, B, C, DRB1 and DQB1 were typed in roughly 629-640 donors, DQA1 in approximately 520, DPA1 in 600 to 610, and DPB1 in just under 480.

The library was built by means of the immunoSEQ multiplex PCR assay. For the multiplex PCR, a mixture combining 60 forward primers for TCR Vbeta segments and 13 reverse primers for TCR Jbeta segments was used. Amplification of the CDR3 region of rearranged TCR beta genes was performed with a multiplex PCR assay on genomic DNA. The Illumina HiSeq System was used to sequence the amplified TCR beta libraries as 87-base-pair reads. The original pipeline was this. In a later analysis, some 80 million unique TCR beta chains were counted across the roughly 610 repertoires, and about 9.9 million of these chains were shared by at least two donors. Raw reads were error-corrected and collapsed into unique sequences by a nearest-neighbor algorithm in which closely related sequences were merged to remove PCR and sequencing errors. CDR3 sequences were aligned to IMGT reference sequences to assign V, D and J gene segments. For a sequence to be retained, a match of at least six nucleotides to both a V gene segment and a J gene segment was required. Rearrangements were called productive when the CDR3 lacked stop codons and stayed in frame with V and J; all others were non-productive. Following IMGT convention, CDR3 was defined as the stretch from the second conserved V-encoded cysteine to the conserved J-encoded phenylalanine. The earlier analysis of a few hundred of the donors excluded any sequence lacking an unambiguous match to a single V gene segment. In an earlier analysis of 587 of the donors, V segments were called functional above 56.7% productive rearrangements and were called segregating when the between-donor standard deviation exceeded 5%. To diagnose cytomegalovirus status from the catalog of TCR beta chain sequences, a statistical classification framework was built. A later analysis assigned V and J genes by comparing TCR nucleotide sequences with IMGT/GENE-DB human TR gene sequences. The TCRdist pipeline was used in a later analysis to assign CDR3 sequences and most-parsimonious VDJ recombination scenarios. A later analysis defined each TCR beta chain by its CDR3 amino acid sequence plus V-gene family, and excluded reads lacking a unique V-gene family. In a later analysis, a few hundred highly shared, low-generation-probability nucleotide sequences were removed to address suspected cross-contamination and a sequencing artifact. In a later analysis, a clonal expansion index for each public chain was calculated from normalized within-repertoire ranks of inferred template counts. Generation probabilities in a later analysis came from a VDJ recombination model fitted to out-of-frame rearrangements, and those results were checked against IGoR. Hypergeometric tests were used in a later analysis to score TCR-TCR, TCR-HLA and TCR-CMV co-occurrence, with a repertoire-size bias correction applied to the TCR pairs. To estimate false discovery rates, a later analysis permuted the HLA or CMV assignments 20 times. In a later analysis, co-occurring TCRs were grouped using DBSCAN, with TCRdist sequence similarity added in when clustering inside HLA-allele-positive subsets. Co-occurrence clustering excluded repertoires with fewer than 30,000 or more than 120,000 public chains, plus five with anomalous nucleotide sharing. TCRdb holds this immuneACCESS table with in-frame rearrangements only. Some clones are missing; in checked studies, unresolved V genes explain under half, and the rest has no known cause. For V, J and clone size, that table is used; D and trimming come from the DNA. This sample's clone table shows about 70,000 clones. Roughly 2.4% of the sample goes to the ten largest clones.

The cohort was made up of under 800 healthy bone marrow donors. Cohort members were all nominally healthy when sampled, although unrecorded immune exposures were likely present. The donor was CMV seropositive and belonged to the group of 250 to 350 seropositive cohort members. Every donor gave a peripheral blood sample, and the peripheral blood mononuclear cells from that sample were used for TCR beta sequencing. The Qiagen DNeasy Blood Extraction Kit was used to extract genomic DNA from the blood cell samples. Of note for this clone: This receptor's antigen is unknown.

From cysteine to phenylalanine, the CDR3 is 13 amino acids long. Just CDR3 DNA is preserved here, 39 bases in frame from base 1. Trimming at the junction amounts to 3 bases on V and 5 bases on J, and the germline ends lie 8 bases apart. Via the germline V gene, CDR1 is KGHSH and CDR2 LQKENI. Points the paper makes about the study in general: Because the 87-base-pair reads could not distinguish some IMGT-functional V segments, including TRBV6-2 and TRBV6-3, those segments were excluded. In a later genetic analysis, fewer N-insertions in productive TCRs were reported among donors in an Asian-associated ancestry cluster than the 666-donor mean. According to a later analysis, most CMV-associated TCR beta chains appeared to be HLA-restricted, and the HLA associations seemed to be driven largely by CMV exposure. A further reported finding was that TCR beta sequences accurately predicted the HLA-A and HLA-B alleles for most subjects in the first cohort. According to a later analysis, parvovirus B19, influenza, CMV and Epstein-Barr virus appeared linked to several top co-occurrence clusters. Because counts were too low, about 15 rarely observed V segments, including chromosome 9 orphons, were left out of the earlier analysis of over 550 of the donors. Roughly uniform sequencing depth across donors was assumed in presence/absence analyses, although this assumption may not hold. In an earlier analysis of around 500 of the donors, most TCR beta V segments appeared in productive rearrangements about 90% or about 30% of the time, broadly matching IMGT annotations. According to the authors, the approach could potentially be generalized to other disease states and immunological phenotypes. The only immune exposure information available for the cohort was CMV serostatus. The classifier was reported to diagnose cytomegalovirus status with high specificity and sensitivity in both the original and validation cohorts. A group of highly shared sequence variants was considered likely to be a technical artifact of the sequencing pipeline. Because some donors lacked HLA typing at each locus, the association tests relied only on the typed subset. When HLA alleles, especially DR and DQ, strongly co-occurred, TCR associations were difficult to assign to individual alleles. Most TCR sequences were seen in very few donors, while some public TCRs were found in many individuals. The study listed 164 TCR beta chains as associated with cytomegalovirus. In this cohort, only TCR beta chains were sequenced, and detectable features were limited by the absence of alpha or paired-chain data. A few of the identified cytomegalovirus-associated TCR beta chains were confirmed in vitro to be specific for cytomegalovirus antigens. According to a later analysis, TCR association rates differed among HLA loci, with DRB1 alleles showing the most associated TCRs and HLA-C alleles showing the fewest. In a later genetic analysis, a missense DCLRE1C variant was associated with V-gene and J-gene trimming of TCR beta chains, and the association was replicated in an independent cohort. At a false discovery rate of 0.05, a later analysis linked around 15,000 TCR beta sequences to specific HLA alleles. In a later analysis, HLA-associated TCR beta chains showed more clonal expansion and lower generation probabilities than non-associated chains that were equally common. Linkage disequilibrium might explain the correlated functional status among segregating V segments, but an unknown experimental factor could not be excluded.

This clonotype was obtained from a female donor in good health and CMV-seropositive. This chain is built from TRBV18 and TRBJ2-1; 5 matching bases give a weak D call of TRBD2. Sample: PBMCs. The bases read TGTGCCAGCTCACCTCAGAGGGACAATGAGCAGTTCTTC. The translation is CASSPQRDNEQFF.